This TCR beta chain was obtained from a study of blood T cell repertoires in COVID-19. Profiling relied on immunoSEQ multiplex PCR, and the TCRdb table lists in-frame clones only, not all of them. The sample has roughly 250,000 clones; about four fifths are singletons. V was trimmed by 3 bases and J by 3 bases, leaving 10 bases between them. This CDR3 comprises 14 residues. CDR1 and CDR2 from the germline V gene are MDHEN and SYDVKM. The TCR originated in a person aged 70 to 80 with COVID-19, enrolled during active disease. The sample was peripheral blood. The chain combines TRBV28 with TRBJ2-3; D is unclear. The CDR3 nucleotides are TGTGCCAGCAGTTTTTTTGGCGGAACAGATACGCAGTATTTT. Translation: CASSFFGGTDTQYF.